This entry lists 2 T cell receptor beta chains sequenced from one sample in a study of PD-1 blockade in classical Hodgkin lymphoma. Generated by immunoSEQ multiplex PCR, the TCRdb table keeps only in-frame clones and is missing some. Of approximately 99,000 clones listed, roughly 76% were seen once; the top ten hold less than 20%. All patients relapsed after autologous stem cell transplantation, and brentuximab vedotin exposure varied. This specimen was peripheral blood mononuclear cells (PBMCs), taken before the second cycle of nivolumab. These receptors were obtained from a human donor with classical Hodgkin lymphoma.

Details on this clone: Germline and junction disagree at one end, which may indicate a read error. This chain connects TRBV6-5 to TRBJ2-1, with D hard to call. From germline, CDR1 is MNHEY and CDR2 SVGAGI. The CDR3 has 11 amino acids. CDR3 nucleotides: TGTGCCGGCAGTTACCAGCAGGAGCAGTTCTTC. Amino acid sequence: CAGSYQQEQFF.

The V call is TRBV7-8, the J call TRBJ1-1; unclear D gene. Germline loops: CDR1 SGHVS, CDR2 FQNEAQ. There are 16 residues in the CDR3. The V end lost 5 bases, the J end lost 2 bases, and 18 bases lay between the germline ends. This CDR3 is CASSQSRRTTNTEAFF. For the CDR3, the DNA is TGTGCCAGCAGCCAGTCACGAAGGACCACCAACACTGAAGCTTTCTTT.